A selection of T cell receptor beta chains follows, all from one sample in a study of blood T cells in healthy people across ages. One entry per CDR3 protein, called by TCRdb with MiXCR from the 5' RACE reads. The data contain more than 800,000 distinct CDR3 sequences, less than 35% of them seen just once; the ten biggest clones take up about 18%. Sequencing used blood. These receptors all come from a woman of 80 years or more in good health. CDR3s include the opening cysteine and the closing phenylalanine or tryptophan. Each record gives: J gene, D gene, clone size, V gene, CDR3 DNA, CDR3 protein. A D gene is named only where the DNA matches it firmly. For some rows the clone size is stated as once, few or many, or as a class when expanded; others skip it.

TRBJ1-1 . . TRBV4-3 TGCGCCAGCAGCCAAGTACAGCTGGTAGGAGAAGCTTTCTTT CASSQVQLVGEAFF
TRBJ2-7 . many TRBV15 TGTGCCACCAGCAGAGCAGCAGGGTCCTACGAGCAGTACTTC CATSRAAGSYEQYF
TRBJ2-5 . few TRBV20-1 TGCAGTGCTAGGGGGGGGCTAGCTGAGACCCAGTACTTC CSARGGLAETQYF
TRBJ2-1 TRBD2 many TRBV12-3/TRBV12-4 TGTGCCAGCAGCCCCGGGACTAGCGGGGGGGTCTTCGGTGAGCAGTTCTTC CASSPGTSGGVFGEQFF
TRBJ1-1 . few TRBV19 TGTGCCAGTAGTATAGATTGGGGCGGCACTGAAGCTTTCTTT CASSIDWGGTEAFF
TRBJ2-1 . many TRBV15 TGTGCCACCAGCCCAGGACAGTTATCCTACAATGAGCAGTTCTTC CATSPGQLSYNEQFF
TRBJ2-2 . . TRBV7-2 TGTGCCAGCAGCATCGGCCCTATGGGAACCGGGGAGCTGTTTTTT CASSIGPMGTGELFF
TRBJ2-1 TRBD2 . TRBV2 TGTGCCAGCAGACTCGGGGGGGAGGGCCCCAGCGAGCAGTTCTTC CASRLGGEGPSEQFF
TRBJ2-5 TRBD1 many TRBV7-2 TGTGCCAGCAGCAGGGTCGGACAGGTTCAAGAGACCCAGTACTTC CASSRVGQVQETQYF
TRBJ1-2 . . TRBV20-1 TGCAGTGCTAGAGTCCTCGGGCTTAACTATGGCTACACCTTC CSARVLGLNYGYTF
TRBJ1-6 . . TRBV12-3/TRBV12-4 TGTGCCACCGCATCGGGGTTTGGGAGATCCCTCCACTTT CATASGFGRSLHF
TRBJ2-3 . . TRBV21-1 TGTGCCAGCAGCAAAGCTTCGGACAGGGGGCCAGATACGCAGTATTTT CASSKASDRGPDTQYF
TRBJ1-5 . many TRBV7-2 TGTGCCAGCAGCTTAGGCCTCATGGGTCAGCCCCAGCATTTT CASSLGLMGQPQHF
TRBJ2-1 . few TRBV5-8 TGTGCCAGCAGCTTGTCGTCTCGGGGCGTCGGTGAGCAGTTCTTC CASSLSSRGVGEQFF
TRBJ1-6 TRBD1 . TRBV3-1 TGTGCCAGCAGCCTACTCGACAGGGTTAATTCACCCCTCCACTTT CASSLLDRVNSPLHF